The present T cell receptor (beta chain) was sequenced within a study of blood T cell repertoires in COVID-19. Profiling relied on immunoSEQ multiplex PCR, and the TCRdb table lists in-frame clones only, not all of them. The repertoire includes some 160,000 clones, about 89% of them detected once, and approximately 3% sits in the top ten. CDR1 SGHVS and CDR2 FQNEAQ come from the germline V gene. V was cut by 4 bases and J by 5 bases, with 11 bases left in between. This CDR3 comprises 14 residues. Material for sequencing was peripheral blood. This TCR came from a man in his fifties or sixties with acute or convalescent COVID-19. The chain is built from TRBV7-8 and TRBJ1-4; possibly TRBD1 for D (6 bases). CDR3 protein: CASSSGTRNEKLFF. The CDR3 nucleotides read TGTGCCAGCAGCTCGGGGACAAGAAATGAAAAACTGTTTTTT.